Following are 7 T cell receptor beta chains from one sample sequenced in a study of early T cells in non-severe SARS-CoV-2 infection. In TCRdb, the 5' RACE reads were re-called with MiXCR into one record per CDR3 protein. The table lists about 38,000 distinct CDR3 sequences, less than 7% of them singletons. Sequenced here: whole blood, sampled at baseline. All receptors derive from an adult who was a healthcare worker with PCR-confirmed SARS-CoV-2 infection or an uninfected control (not recorded which).

This clonotype was seen a handful of times. V and J are TRBV30 and TRBJ2-3; no firm D call. Trimming pared 3 bases from V and 5 bases from J, leaving 6 bases between. The germline CDR1 and CDR2 sequences are GTSNPN and SVGIG (reference sequence). CDR3 size: 11 residues. CDR3 sequence: CAWRIVDTQYF. The CDR3 nucleotides read TGTGCCTGGAGGATCGTAGATACGCAGTATTTT.

This clonotype was seen a few times. The V gene is TRBV9, the J gene TRBJ2-1, with TRBD1 identical over 11 bases. Trimming at V came to 2 bases and at J to 7 bases, leaving 5 bases not matched to a gene. Per germline, CDR1 SGDLS and CDR2 YYNGEE. This CDR3 has 15 residues. DNA of the CDR3: TGTGCCAGCAGCGTTGGGACAGGGGGTGCGAATGAGCAGTTCTTC. The encoded protein is CASSVGTGGANEQFF. Full variable domain (missing parts from reference TRBV9 and TRBJ2-1): DSGVTQTPKHLITATGQRVTLRCSPRSGDLSVYWYQQSLDQGLQFLIQYYNGEERAKGNILERFSAQQFPDLHSELNLSSLELGDSALYFCASSVGTGGANEQFFGPGTRLTVL.

This clonotype showed up many times. The V gene is TRBV27, the J gene TRBJ2-3, with D perhaps TRBD1 (6 bases). Germline V CDR1 and CDR2: MNHEY, SMNVEV (reference sequence). V lost 3 bases and J 2 bases, leaving 9 bases between the germline ends. The CDR3 extends over 14 amino acids. The CDR3 bases are TGTGCCAGCAGTTTTCAGGGGACCACAGATACGCAGTATTTT. It codes for CASSFQGTTDTQYF.

The chain is built from TRBV12-3 or TRBV12-4 and TRBJ2-7; no clear D. V was pared by 8 bases and J by 7 bases, with 9 bases between. This CDR3 contains 10 residues. Written as DNA, the CDR3 is TGTGCCAGCCTAGGGTCAGAGCAGTACTTC. Translated, it gives CASLGSEQYF.

V gene TRBV27 combines with J gene TRBJ2-3; D is perhaps TRBD1 or TRBD2 (5 bases each). CDR1 is MNHEY and CDR2 is SMNVEV in the germline V gene (reference sequence). Trimming took off 3 bases at V and 6 bases at J, with 13 bases between the two ends. The CDR3 length is 14 residues. This CDR3 is CASSFPGSRDTQYF. CDR3 bases: TGTGCCAGCAGTTTCCCAGGGAGCCGCGATACGCAGTATTTT.

This clonotype was seen at least ten times. The chain uses TRBV9 and TRBJ1-4; no clear D gene. V was cut by 0 bases and J by 5 bases, with 8 bases left in between. This CDR3 has 14 amino acids. From germline, CDR1 is SGDLS and CDR2 YYNGEE. CDR3 residues: CASSVDGRNEKLFF. Written as DNA, the CDR3 is TGTGCCAGCAGCGTAGACGGACGAAATGAAAAACTGTTTTTT. The complete variable domain, with remaining parts taken from reference TRBV9 and TRBJ1-4, reads DSGVTQTPKHLITATGQRVTLRCSPRSGDLSVYWYQQSLDQGLQFLIQYYNGEERAKGNILERFSAQQFPDLHSELNLSSLELGDSALYFCASSVDGRNEKLFFGSGTQLSVL.

This clonotype occurred many times. The J gene is TRBJ2-2, the V gene TRBV19; tentative D call: TRBD2 (5 bases). This CDR3 region has 13 residues. Germline loops: CDR1 LNHDA, CDR2 SQIVND (reference sequence). V lost 3 bases and J lost 5, with 7 bases in between. The CDR3 DNA is TGTGCCAGTAGTATTAGAGGGACCGGGGAGCTGTTTTTT. As protein: CASSIRGTGELFF. Using reference TRBV19 and TRBJ2-2 for the parts outside the CDR3, the full variable domain is DGGITQSPKYLFRKEGQNVTLSCEQNLNHDAMYWYRQDPGQGLRLIYYSQIVNDFQKGDIAEGYSVSREKKESFPLTVTSAQKNPTAFYLCASSIRGTGELFFGEGSRLTVL.